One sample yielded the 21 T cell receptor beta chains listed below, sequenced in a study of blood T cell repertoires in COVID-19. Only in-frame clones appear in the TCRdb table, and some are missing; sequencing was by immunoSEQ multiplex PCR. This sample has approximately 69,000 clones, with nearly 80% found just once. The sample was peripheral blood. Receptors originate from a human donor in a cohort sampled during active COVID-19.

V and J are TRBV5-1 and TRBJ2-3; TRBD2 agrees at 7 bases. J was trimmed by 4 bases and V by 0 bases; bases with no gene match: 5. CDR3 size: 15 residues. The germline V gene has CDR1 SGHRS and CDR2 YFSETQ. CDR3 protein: CASSLDGGSADTQYF. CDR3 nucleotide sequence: TGCGCCAGCAGCTTGGATGGCGGGAGTGCAGATACGCAGTATTTT. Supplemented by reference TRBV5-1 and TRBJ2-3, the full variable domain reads KAGVTQTPRYLIKTRGQQVTLSCSPISGHRSVSWYQQTPGQGLQFLFEYFSETQRNKGNFPGRFSGRQFSNSRSEMNVSTLELGDSALYLCASSLDGGSADTQYFGPGTRLTVL.

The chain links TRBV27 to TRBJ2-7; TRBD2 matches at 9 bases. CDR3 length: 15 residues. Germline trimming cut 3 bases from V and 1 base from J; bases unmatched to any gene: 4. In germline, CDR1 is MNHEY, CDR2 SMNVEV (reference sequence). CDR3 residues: CASSLSGRRSYEQYF. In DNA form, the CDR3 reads TGTGCCAGCAGTTTGAGCGGGAGGAGATCCTACGAGCAGTACTTC.

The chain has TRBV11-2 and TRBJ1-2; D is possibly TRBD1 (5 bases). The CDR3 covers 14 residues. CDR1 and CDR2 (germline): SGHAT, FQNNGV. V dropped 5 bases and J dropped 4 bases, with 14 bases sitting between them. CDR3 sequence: CASSLRGSTYGYTF. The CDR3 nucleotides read TGTGCCAGCAGCCTCCGGGGGTCGACCTATGGCTACACCTTC.

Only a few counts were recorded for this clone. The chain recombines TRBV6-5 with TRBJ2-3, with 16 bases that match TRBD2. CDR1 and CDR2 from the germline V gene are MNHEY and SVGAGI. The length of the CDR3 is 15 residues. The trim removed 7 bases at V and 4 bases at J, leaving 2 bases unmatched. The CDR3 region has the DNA TGTGCCAGCACCGGGACTAGCGGGGGGGCAGATACGCAGTATTTT. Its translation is CASTGTSGGADTQYF.

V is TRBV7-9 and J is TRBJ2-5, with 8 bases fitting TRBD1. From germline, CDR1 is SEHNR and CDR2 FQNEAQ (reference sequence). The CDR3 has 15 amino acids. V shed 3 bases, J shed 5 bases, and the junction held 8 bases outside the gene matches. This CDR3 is CASSLGTGSAETQYF. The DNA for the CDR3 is TGTGCCAGCAGCTTGGGGACAGGTTCTGCGGAGACCCAGTACTTC.

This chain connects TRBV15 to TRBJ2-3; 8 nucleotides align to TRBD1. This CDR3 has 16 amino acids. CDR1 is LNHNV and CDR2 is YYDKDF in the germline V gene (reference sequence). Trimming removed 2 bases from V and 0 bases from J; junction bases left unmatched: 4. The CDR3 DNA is TGTGCCACCAGCAGATCTGACAGGGGAAGCACAGATACGCAGTATTTT. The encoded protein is CATSRSDRGSTDTQYF.

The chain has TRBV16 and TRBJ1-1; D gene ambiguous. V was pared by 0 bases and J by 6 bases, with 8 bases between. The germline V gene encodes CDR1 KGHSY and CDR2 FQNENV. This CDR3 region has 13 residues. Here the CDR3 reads CASSQSRRAEAFF. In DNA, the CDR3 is TGTGCCAGCAGCCAATCTCGGAGGGCTGAAGCTTTCTTT.

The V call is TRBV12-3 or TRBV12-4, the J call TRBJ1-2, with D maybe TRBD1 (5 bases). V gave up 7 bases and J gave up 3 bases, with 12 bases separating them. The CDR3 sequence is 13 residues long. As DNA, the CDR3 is TGTGCCAGCACTCGATGGGGGGACTATGGCTACACCTTC. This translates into CASTRWGDYGYTF.

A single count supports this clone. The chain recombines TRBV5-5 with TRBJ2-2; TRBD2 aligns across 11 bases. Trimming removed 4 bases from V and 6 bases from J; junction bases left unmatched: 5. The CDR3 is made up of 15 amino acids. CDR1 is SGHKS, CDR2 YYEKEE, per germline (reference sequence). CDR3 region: CASSVSGGAPGELFF. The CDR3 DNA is TGTGCCAGCAGCGTTAGCGGGGGGGCCCCCGGGGAGCTGTTTTTT.

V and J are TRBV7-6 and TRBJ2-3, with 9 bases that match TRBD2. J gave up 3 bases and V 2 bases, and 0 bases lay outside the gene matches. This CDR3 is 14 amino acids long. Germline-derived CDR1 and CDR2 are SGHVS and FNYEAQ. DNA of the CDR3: TGTGCCAGCAGCTTACTAGCGGGGACAGATACGCAGTATTTT. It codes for CASSLLAGTDTQYF.

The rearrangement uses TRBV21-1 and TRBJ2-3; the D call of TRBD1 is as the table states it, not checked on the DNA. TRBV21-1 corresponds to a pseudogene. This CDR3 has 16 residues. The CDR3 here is CASKPCHRRSTDTQYF. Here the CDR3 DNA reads TGTGCCAGCAAGCCTTGTCACAGGCGAAGCACAGATACGCAGTATTTT.

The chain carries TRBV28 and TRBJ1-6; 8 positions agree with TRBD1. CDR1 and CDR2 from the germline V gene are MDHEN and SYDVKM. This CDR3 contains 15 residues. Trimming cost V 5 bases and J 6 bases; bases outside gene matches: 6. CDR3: CASSTPTGANSPLHF. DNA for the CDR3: TGTGCCAGCAGTACCCCGACAGGGGCTAATTCACCCCTCCACTTT.

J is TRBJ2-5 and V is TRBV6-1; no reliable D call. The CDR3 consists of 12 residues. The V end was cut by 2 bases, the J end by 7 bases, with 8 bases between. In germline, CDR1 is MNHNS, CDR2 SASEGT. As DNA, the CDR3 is TGTGCCAGCAGTGAATCTTCAGGGACCCAGTACTTC. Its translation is CASSESSGTQYF.

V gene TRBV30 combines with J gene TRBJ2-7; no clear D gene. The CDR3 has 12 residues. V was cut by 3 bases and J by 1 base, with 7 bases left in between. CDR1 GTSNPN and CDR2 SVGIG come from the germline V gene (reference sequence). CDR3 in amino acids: CAWSPGSYEQYF. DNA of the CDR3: TGTGCCTGGAGCCCCGGTTCCTACGAGCAGTACTTC. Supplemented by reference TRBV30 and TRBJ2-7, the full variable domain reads SQTIHQWPATLVQPVGSPLSLECTVEGTSNPNLYWYRQAAGRGLQLLFYSVGIGQISSEVPQNLSASRPQDRQFILSSKKLLLSDSGFYLCAWSPGSYEQYFGPGTRLTVT.

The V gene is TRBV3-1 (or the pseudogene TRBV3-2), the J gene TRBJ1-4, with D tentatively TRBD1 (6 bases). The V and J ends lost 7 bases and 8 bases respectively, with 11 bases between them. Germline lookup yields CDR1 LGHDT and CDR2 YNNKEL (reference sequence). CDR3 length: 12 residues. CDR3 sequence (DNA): TGTGCCAGCACCTCACAGGGAGAAAAACTGTTTTTT. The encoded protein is CASTSQGEKLFF.

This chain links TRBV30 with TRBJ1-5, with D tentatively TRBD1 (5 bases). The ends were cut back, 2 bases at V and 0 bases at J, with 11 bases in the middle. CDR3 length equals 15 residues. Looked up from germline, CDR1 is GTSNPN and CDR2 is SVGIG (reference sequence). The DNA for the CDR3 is TGTGCCTGGAGTAGCAGGGATTATAGCAATCAGCCCCAGCATTTT. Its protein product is CAWSSRDYSNQPQHF.

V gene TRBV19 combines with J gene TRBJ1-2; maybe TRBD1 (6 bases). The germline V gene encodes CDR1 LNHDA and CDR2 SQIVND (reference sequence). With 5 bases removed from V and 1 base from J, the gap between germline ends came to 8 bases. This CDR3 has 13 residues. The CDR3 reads CASSEDSNYGYTF. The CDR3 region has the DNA TGTGCCAGTAGTGAGGACAGTAACTATGGCTACACCTTC.

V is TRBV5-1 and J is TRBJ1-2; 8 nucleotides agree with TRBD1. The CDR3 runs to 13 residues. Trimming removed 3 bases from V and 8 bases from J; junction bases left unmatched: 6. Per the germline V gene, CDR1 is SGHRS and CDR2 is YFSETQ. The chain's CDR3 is CASSSTGEWGYTF. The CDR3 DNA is TGCGCCAGCAGCTCGACAGGGGAATGGGGCTACACCTTC.

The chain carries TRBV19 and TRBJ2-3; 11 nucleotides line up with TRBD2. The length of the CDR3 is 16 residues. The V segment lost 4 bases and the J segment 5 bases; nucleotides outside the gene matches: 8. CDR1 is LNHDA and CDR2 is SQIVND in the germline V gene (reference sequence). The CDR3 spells CASSTLAGGPVDTQYF. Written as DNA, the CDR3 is TGTGCCAGTAGTACGTTAGCGGGGGGGCCGGTAGATACGCAGTATTTT.

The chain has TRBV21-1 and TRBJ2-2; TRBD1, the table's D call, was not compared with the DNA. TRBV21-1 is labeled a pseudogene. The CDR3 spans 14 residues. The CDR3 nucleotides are TGTGCCAGCAGCAAAGGGACAGGCACCGGGGAGCTGTTTTTT. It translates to CASSKGTGTGELFF.

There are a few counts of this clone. CDR3 bases: TGCGCCAGCAGCTTGGAGACAACGGGGACAGATACGCAGTATTTT. Residues: CASSLETTGTDTQYF. V gene TRBV5-1 combines with J gene TRBJ2-3, with D possibly matching TRBD2 (5 bases). Trimming left V 0 bases short and J 3 bases short, with 11 bases between. Looked up from germline, CDR1 is SGHRS and CDR2 is YFSETQ. The CDR3 has 15 residues. The full variable domain, with the rest looked up from reference TRBV5-1 and TRBJ2-3, is KAGVTQTPRYLIKTRGQQVTLSCSPISGHRSVSWYQQTPGQGLQFLFEYFSETQRNKGNFPGRFSGRQFSNSRSEMNVSTLELGDSALYLCASSLETTGTDTQYFGPGTRLTVL.